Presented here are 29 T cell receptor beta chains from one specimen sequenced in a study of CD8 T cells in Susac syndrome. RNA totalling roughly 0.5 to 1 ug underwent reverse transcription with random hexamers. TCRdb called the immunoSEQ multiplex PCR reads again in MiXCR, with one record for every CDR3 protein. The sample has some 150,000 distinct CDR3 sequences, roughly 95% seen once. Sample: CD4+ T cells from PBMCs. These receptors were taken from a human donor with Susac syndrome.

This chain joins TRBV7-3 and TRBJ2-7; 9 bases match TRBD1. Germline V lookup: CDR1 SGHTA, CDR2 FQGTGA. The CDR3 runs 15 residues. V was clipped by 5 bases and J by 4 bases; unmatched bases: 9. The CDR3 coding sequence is TGTGCCAGCAGCCTAGGACAGGGGACCGTGTACGAGCAGTACTTC. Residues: CASSLGQGTVYEQYF.

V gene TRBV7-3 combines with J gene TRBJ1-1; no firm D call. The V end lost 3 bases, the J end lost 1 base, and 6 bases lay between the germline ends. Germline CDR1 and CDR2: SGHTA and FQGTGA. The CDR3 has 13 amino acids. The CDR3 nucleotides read TGTGCCAGCAGCTTGAGGAAGAACACTGAAGCTTTCTTT. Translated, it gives CASSLRKNTEAFF.

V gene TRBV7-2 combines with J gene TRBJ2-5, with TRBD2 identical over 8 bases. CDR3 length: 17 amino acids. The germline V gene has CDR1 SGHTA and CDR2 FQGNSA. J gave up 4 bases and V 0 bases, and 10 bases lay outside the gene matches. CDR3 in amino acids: CASSLAQFTGLVETQYF. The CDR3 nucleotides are TGTGCCAGCAGCTTAGCGCAATTTACGGGACTAGTAGAGACCCAGTACTTC. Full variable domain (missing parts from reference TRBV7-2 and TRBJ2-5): GAGVSQSPSNKVTEKGKDVELRCDPISGHTALYWYRQSLGQGLEFLIYFQGNSAPDKSGLPSDRFSAERTGGSVSTLTIQRTQQEDSAVYLCASSLAQFTGLVETQYFGPGTRLLVL.

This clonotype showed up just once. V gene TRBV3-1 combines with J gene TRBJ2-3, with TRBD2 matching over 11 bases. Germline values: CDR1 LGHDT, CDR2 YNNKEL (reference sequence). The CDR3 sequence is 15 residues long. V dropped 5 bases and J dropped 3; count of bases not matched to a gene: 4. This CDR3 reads CASSSSGGHTDTQYF. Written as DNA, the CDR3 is TGTGCCAGCAGCTCTAGCGGGGGGCATACAGATACGCAGTATTTT.

Here the CDR3 DNA reads TGTGCCAGTAACATCCTCTGGAATAGCAATCAGCCCCAGCATTTT. It encodes CASNILWNSNQPQHF. J is TRBJ1-5 and V is TRBV19; D gene unclear. Trimming stripped 7 bases from V and 0 bases from J, with 13 bases between. Germline V gene data show CDR1 as LNHDA and CDR2 as SQIVND (reference sequence). This CDR3 region has 15 residues.

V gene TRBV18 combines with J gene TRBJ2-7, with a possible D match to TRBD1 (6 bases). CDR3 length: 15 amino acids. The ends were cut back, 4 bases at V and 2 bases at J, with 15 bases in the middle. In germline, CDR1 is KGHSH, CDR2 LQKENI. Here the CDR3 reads CASSLPGHRTYEQYF. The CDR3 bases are TGTGCCAGCTCACTCCCGGGACACCGAACCTACGAGCAGTACTTC.

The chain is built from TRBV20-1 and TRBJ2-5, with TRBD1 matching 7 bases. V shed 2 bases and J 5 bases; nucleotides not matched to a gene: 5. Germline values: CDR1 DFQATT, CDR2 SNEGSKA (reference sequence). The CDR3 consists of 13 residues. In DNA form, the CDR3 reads TGCAGTGCTAGAAAGGGGGCAGGGGAGACCCAGTACTTC. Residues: CSARKGAGETQYF.

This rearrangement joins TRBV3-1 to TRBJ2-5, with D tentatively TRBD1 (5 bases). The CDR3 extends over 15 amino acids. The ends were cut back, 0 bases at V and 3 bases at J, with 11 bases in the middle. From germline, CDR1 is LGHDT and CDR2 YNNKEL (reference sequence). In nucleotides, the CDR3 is TGTGCCAGCAGCCAAGATCACAGGCCGGAAGAGACCCAGTACTTC. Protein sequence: CASSQDHRPEETQYF.

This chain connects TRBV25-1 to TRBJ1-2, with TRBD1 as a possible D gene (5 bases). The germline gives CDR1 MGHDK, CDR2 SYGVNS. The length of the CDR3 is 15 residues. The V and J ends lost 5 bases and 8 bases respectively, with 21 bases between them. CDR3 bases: TGTGCCAGCAGTCCGACGACGGGCGGGGACGGCGGCTACACCTTC. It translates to CASSPTTGGDGGYTF.

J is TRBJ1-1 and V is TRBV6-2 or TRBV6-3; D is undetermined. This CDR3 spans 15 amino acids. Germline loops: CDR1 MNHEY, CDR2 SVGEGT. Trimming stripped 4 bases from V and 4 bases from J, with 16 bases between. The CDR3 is CASSFNGNPSTEAFF. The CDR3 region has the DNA TGTGCCAGCAGTTTTAATGGGAACCCGAGCACTGAAGCTTTCTTT.

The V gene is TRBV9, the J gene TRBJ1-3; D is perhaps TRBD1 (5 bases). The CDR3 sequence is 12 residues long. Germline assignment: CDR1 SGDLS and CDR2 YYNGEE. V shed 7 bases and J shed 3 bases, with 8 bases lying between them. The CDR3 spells CASGAGGNTIYF. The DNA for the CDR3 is TGTGCCAGCGGGGCGGGTGGAAACACCATATATTTT.

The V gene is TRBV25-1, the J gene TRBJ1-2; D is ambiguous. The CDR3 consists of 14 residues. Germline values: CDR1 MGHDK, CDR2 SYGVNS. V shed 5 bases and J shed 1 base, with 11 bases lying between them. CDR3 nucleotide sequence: TGTGCCAGCAGTCTCGGAACAAGTAACTATGGCTACACCTTC. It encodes CASSLGTSNYGYTF.

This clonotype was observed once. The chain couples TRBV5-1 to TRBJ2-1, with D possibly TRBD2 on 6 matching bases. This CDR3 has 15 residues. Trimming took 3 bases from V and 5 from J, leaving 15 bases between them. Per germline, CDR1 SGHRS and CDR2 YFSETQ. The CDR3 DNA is TGCGCCAGCAGCTCGAGCGGGCGCCTAAACAATGAGCAGTTCTTC. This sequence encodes CASSSSGRLNNEQFF.

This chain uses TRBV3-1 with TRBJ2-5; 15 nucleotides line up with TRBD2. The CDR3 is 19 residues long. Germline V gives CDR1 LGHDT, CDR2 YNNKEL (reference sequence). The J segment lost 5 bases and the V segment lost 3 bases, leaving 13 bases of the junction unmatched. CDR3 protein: CASSQTPRTSGGAEETQYF. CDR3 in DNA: TGTGCCAGCAGCCAGACGCCGCGGACTAGCGGGGGGGCCGAGGAGACCCAGTACTTC.

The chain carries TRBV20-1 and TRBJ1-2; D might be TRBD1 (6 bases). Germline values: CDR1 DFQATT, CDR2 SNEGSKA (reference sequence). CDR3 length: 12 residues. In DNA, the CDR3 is TGCACCGTCCCAGGGGCAGCCGGTGGCTACACCTTC. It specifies CTVPGAAGGYTF.

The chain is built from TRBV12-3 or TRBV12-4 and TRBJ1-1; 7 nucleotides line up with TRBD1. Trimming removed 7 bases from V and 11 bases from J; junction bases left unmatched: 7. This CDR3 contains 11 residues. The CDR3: CASTKGGGAFF. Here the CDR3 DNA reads TGTGCCAGCACCAAAGGGGGCGGGGCTTTCTTT.

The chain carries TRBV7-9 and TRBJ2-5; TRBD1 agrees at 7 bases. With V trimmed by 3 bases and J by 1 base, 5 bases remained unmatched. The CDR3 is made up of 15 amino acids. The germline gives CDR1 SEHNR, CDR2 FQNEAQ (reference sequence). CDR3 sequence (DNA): TGTGCCAGCAGCTTGAGACAGGGACCCCAAGAGACCCAGTACTTC. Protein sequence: CASSLRQGPQETQYF.

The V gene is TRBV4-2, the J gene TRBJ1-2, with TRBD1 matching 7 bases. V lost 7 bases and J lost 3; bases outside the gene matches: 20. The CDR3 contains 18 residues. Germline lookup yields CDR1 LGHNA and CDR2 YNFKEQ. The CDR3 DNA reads TGTGCCAGCACTCTCACCAATGGGCCGGGACAGTTCTACTATGGCTACACCTTC. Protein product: CASTLTNGPGQFYYGYTF.

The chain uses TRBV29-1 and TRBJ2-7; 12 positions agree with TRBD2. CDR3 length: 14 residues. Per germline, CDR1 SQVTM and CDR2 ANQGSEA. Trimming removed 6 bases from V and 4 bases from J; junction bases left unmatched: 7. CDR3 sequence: CSVVLAGGVYEQYF. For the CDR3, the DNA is TGCAGCGTCGTACTAGCGGGGGGTGTGTACGAGCAGTACTTC.

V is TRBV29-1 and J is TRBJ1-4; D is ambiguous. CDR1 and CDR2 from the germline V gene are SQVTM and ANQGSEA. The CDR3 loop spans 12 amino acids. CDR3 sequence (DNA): TGCCTCGGTTGGGGAGCGGGCGAAAAACTGTTTTTT. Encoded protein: CLGWGAGEKLFF. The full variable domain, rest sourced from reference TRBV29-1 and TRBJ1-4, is SAVISQKPSRDICQRGTSLTIQCQVDSQVTMMFWYRQQPGQSLTLIATANQGSEATYESGFVIDKFPISRPNLTFSTLTVSNMSPEDSSIYLCLGWGAGEKLFFGSGTQLSVL.

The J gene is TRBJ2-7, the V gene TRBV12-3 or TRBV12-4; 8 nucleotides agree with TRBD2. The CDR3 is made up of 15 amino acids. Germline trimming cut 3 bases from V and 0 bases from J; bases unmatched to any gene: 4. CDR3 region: CASSLRSGSSYEQYF. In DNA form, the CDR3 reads TGTGCCAGCAGTTTGCGGAGCGGGAGCTCCTACGAGCAGTACTTC.

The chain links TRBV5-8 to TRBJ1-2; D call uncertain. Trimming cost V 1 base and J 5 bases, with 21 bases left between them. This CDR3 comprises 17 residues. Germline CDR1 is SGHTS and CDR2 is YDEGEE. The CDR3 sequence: CASSLSLSLLGWYGYTF. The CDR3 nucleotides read TGTGCCAGCAGCTTGTCCCTCTCACTTCTAGGGTGGTATGGCTACACCTTC.

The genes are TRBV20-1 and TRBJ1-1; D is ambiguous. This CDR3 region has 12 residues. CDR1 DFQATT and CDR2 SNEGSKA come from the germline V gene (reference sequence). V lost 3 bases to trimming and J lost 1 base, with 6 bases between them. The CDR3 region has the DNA TGCAGTGCTAGTTGGAGGAACACTGAAGCTTTCTTT. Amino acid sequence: CSASWRNTEAFF.

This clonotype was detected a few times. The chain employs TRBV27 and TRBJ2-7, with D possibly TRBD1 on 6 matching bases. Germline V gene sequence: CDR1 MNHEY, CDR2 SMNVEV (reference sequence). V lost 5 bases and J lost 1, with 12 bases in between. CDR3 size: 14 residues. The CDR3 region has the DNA TGTGCCAGCAGTCCCCGGACAGCTTCCTACGAGCAGTACTTC. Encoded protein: CASSPRTASYEQYF.

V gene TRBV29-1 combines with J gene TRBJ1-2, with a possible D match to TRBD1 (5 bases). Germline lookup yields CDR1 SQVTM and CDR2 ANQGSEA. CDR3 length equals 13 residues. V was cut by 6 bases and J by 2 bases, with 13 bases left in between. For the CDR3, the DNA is TGCAGCGTGAATTGGGGGATAAACTATGGCTACACCTTC. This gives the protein CSVNWGINYGYTF.

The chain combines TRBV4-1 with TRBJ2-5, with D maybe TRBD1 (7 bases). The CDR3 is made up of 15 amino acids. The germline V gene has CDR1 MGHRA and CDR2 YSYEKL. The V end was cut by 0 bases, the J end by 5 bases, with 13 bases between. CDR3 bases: TGCGCCAGCAGCCAAGATACAGGGGCGGGGGAGACCCAGTACTTC. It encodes CASSQDTGAGETQYF.

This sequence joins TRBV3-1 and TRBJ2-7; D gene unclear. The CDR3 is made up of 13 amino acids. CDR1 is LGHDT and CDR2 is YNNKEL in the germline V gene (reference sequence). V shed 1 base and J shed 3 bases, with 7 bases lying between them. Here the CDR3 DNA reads TGTGCCAGCAGCCAAGGAGTAATCTACGAGCAGTACTTC. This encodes CASSQGVIYEQYF.

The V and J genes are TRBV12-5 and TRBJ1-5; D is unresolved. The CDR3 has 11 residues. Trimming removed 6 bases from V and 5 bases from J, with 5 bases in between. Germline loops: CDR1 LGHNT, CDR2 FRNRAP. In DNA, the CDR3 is TGTGCTAGTGGGGTGGATCAGCCCCAGCATTTT. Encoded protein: CASGVDQPQHF.

CDR3 sequence reads: CSAPGLAGGASKTQYF. CDR3 bases: TGCAGTGCACCGGGACTAGCGGGGGGGGCGTCAAAGACCCAGTACTTC. The V and J genes are TRBV20-1 and TRBJ2-5; TRBD2 matches 16 bases. Germline CDR1 is DFQATT and CDR2 is SNEGSKA (reference sequence). This CDR3 is built from 16 residues. The V segment lost 6 bases and the J segment 6 bases; nucleotides outside the gene matches: 10.